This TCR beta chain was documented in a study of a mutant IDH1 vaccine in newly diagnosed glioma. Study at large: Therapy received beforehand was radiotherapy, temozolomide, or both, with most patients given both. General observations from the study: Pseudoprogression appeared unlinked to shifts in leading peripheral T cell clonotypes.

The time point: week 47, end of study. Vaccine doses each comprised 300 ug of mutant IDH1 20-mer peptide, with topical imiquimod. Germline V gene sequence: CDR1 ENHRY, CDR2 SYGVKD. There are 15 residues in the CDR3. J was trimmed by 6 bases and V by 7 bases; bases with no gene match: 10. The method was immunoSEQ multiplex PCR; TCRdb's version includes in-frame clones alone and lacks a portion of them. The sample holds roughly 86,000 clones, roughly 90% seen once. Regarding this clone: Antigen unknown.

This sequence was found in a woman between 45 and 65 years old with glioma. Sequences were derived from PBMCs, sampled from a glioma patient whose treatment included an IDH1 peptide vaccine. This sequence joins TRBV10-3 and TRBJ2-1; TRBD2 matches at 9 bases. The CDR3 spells CAITPGLAGANEQFF. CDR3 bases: TGTGCCATCACTCCGGGACTAGCAGGGGCCAATGAGCAGTTCTTC.